This T cell receptor (beta chain) was sequenced during a study of blood T cell repertoires in COVID-19. Study details: PBMCs, B-cell-depleted T cells, or T cells provided the cDNA or gDNA that made up the material.

Trimming took 7 bases from V and 1 from J; bases not matched to a gene: 8. Germline V gene sequence: CDR1 SGHDT, CDR2 YYEEEE. There are 15 residues in the CDR3. Per the original data handling: Estimated nucleated cell counts came from reference gene primer amplification. Clones were read by immunoSEQ multiplex PCR, and TCRdb kept only the in-frame ones, dropping some. The V and J calls and clone size are taken from that table; D and trimming were inferred from the DNA. The data show around 100,000 clones, over 70% seen once. The source of this sequence is a woman in her sixties or seventies with acute or convalescent COVID-19. The sample was peripheral blood. This chain links TRBV5-6 with TRBJ1-1, with 9 bases aligning to TRBD1. CDR3 nucleotides: TGTGCCAGCGATAGTGACAGGGGGGCGAACACTGAAGCTTTCTTT. It translates to CASDSDRGANTEAFF.